This T cell receptor (beta chain) emerged from a study of long-term antiretroviral therapy in people with HIV. General study points: Records did not include ART adherence, viral resistance or therapy changes.

The CDR3 sequence is 19 residues long. Per the germline V gene, CDR1 is SGHAT and CDR2 is FQNNGV. V shed 4 bases and J 0 bases; nucleotides not matched to a gene: 15. For this clone: The antigen remains undetermined.

At the survey level, the v3.0 immunoSEQ assay was run. Per-sample targets for sequencing were roughly 40,000-55,000 T-cell genomes. Sequencing was performed with immunoSEQ multiplex PCR; in TCRdb, only in-frame clones are kept and a portion is missing. This table holds roughly 20,000 clones, 79% found once. The sequence was collected from a woman in her forties with HIV. The specimen was unsorted PBMCs, collected 2.3 years after starting antiretroviral therapy. This sequence joins TRBV11-2 and TRBJ2-7; 10 nucleotides match TRBD2. CDR3 in DNA: TGTGCCAGCAGCTCCCTTAGGGGGAATAGCGGGAGGCCCTCCTACGAGCAGTACTTC. It translates to CASSSLRGNSGRPSYEQYF.